Sequencing of this T cell receptor (beta chain) was carried out in a study of blood T cell repertoires in COVID-19. Study-level information: COVID-19 samples collected from the United States, Italy and Spain covered acute and convalescent phases.

Per the original data handling: Nucleated cell number was recorded as an estimate derived from reference gene primer amplification. Generated by immunoSEQ multiplex PCR, the TCRdb table keeps only in-frame clones and is missing some. V, J and clone size reflect that table, while D and trimming were determined from the DNA. The sample yields roughly 160,000 clones, 85% to 90% seen once. Losses at the gene ends were 5 bases for V and 7 bases for J; bases not matched to a gene: 8. The CDR3 is 13 residues long. Germline V gives CDR1 SGHNT, CDR2 YYREEE (reference sequence). V and J are TRBV5-4 and TRBJ1-1; 7 nucleotides match TRBD1. The source of this sequence is a man over 45 with active or convalescent COVID-19. Specimen: peripheral blood. The CDR3 sequence: CASSLRDSFEAFF. In DNA form, the CDR3 reads TGTGCCAGCAGTCTCCGGGACAGCTTTGAAGCTTTCTTT.